This T cell receptor beta chain is drawn from a study of CD8 T cells in ankylosing spondylitis. Points from the study as a whole: Reports say disease-linked clones showed up significantly more in matched ankylosing spondylitis synovial fluid.

The junction had 0 bases not matched to a gene; V was cut back by 1 base and J by 2 bases. Germline V gene lookup returns CDR1 DFQATT and CDR2 SNEGSKA (reference sequence). This CDR3 has 14 residues. This clonotype was seen many times. The antigen is not known. The TCR beta libraries were generated through quantitative 5'-RACE incorporating molecular barcodes. TCRdb re-called the 5' RACE reads with MiXCR, one entry per CDR3 protein. The top ten hold under 7.5% of the sample, which has about 140,000 distinct CDR3 sequences, 7% to 9% seen once. The clonotype originates from a male donor with ankylosing spondylitis. The sequencing sample was made of synovial fluid, either unsorted or a sorted T cell fraction (not recorded which). The chain employs TRBV20-1 and TRBJ1-2; 11 bases are shared with TRBD1. The CDR3 region has the DNA TGCAGTGCTAGAGGGACAGGGGGCAACTATGGCTACACCTTC. It codes for CSARGTGGNYGYTF.